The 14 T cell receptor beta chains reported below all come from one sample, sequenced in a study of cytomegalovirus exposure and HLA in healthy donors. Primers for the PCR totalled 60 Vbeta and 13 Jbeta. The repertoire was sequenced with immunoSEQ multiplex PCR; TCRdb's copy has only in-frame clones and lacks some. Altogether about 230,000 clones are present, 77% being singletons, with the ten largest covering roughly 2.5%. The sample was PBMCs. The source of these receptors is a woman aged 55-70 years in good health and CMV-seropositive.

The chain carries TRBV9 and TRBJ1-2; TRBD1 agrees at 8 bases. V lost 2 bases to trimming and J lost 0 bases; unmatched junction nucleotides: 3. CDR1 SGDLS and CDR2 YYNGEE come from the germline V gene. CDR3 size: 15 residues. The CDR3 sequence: CASSVLGQANYGYTF. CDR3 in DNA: TGTGCCAGCAGCGTCCTGGGACAGGCTAACTATGGCTACACCTTC.

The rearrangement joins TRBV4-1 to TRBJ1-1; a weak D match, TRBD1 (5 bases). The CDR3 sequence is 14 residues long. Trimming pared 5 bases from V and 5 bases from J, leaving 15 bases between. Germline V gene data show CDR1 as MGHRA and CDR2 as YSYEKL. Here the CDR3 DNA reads TGCGCCAGCAGCGGTCCCCTTCGGGGGACTGAAGCTTTCTTT. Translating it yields CASSGPLRGTEAFF.

The CDR3 loop reads CASSLGTDYNEQFF. The CDR3 DNA follows: TGTGCCAGCAGCTTAGGGACAGATTACAATGAGCAGTTCTTC. The gene calls are TRBV11-1 and TRBJ2-1; possible D gene TRBD1, 6 bases. Germline V gene data show CDR1 as SGHAT and CDR2 as FQDESV (reference sequence). The CDR3 extends over 14 amino acids. V shed 1 base and J shed 4 bases, with 8 bases lying between them.

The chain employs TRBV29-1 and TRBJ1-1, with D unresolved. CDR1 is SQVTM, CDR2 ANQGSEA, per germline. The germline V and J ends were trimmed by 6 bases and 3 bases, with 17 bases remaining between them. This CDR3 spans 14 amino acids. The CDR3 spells CSVSAAPGYTEAFF. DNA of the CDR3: TGCAGCGTCTCCGCCGCCCCAGGATACACTGAAGCTTTCTTT.

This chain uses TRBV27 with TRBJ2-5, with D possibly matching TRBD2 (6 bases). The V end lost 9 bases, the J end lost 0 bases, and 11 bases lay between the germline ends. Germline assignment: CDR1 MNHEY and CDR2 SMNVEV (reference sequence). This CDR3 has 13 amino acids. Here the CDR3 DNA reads TGTGCCAGGCCGGCGGGAAACCAAGAGACCCAGTACTTC. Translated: CARPAGNQETQYF.

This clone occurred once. The DNA for the CDR3 is TGTGCCAGCAGTTTATGGGGGGGACGATACGAGCAGTACTTC. Protein sequence: CASSLWGGRYEQYF. This sequence joins TRBV27 and TRBJ2-7; 7 bases align to TRBD2. Germline V CDR1 and CDR2: MNHEY, SMNVEV (reference sequence). The V segment lost 1 base and the J segment 4 bases; nucleotides outside the gene matches: 4. The CDR3 extends over 14 amino acids.

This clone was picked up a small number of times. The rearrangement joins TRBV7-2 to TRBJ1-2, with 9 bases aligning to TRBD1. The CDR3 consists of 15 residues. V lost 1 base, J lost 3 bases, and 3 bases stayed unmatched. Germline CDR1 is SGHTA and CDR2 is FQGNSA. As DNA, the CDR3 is TGTGCCAGCAGCTTAGGTGGGACAGGGTACTATGGCTACACCTTC. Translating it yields CASSLGGTGYYGYTF.

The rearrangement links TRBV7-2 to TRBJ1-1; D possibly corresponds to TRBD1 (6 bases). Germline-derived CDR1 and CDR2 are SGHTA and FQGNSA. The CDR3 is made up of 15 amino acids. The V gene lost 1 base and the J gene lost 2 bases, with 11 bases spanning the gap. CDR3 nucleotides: TGTGCCAGCAGCTTAGTTTTGGGACAAAACACTGAAGCTTTCTTT. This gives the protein CASSLVLGQNTEAFF.

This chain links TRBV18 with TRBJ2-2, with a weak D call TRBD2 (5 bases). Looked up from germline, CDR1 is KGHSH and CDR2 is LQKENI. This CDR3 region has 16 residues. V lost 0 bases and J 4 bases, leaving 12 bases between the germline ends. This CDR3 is CASSPPGVASTGELFF. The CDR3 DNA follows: TGTGCCAGCTCACCACCGGGAGTAGCGAGCACCGGGGAGCTGTTTTTT. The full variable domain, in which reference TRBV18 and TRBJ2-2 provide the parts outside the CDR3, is NAGVMQNPRHLVRRRGQEARLRCSPMKGHSHVYWYRQLPEEGLKFMVYLQKENIIDESGMPKERFSAEFPKEGPSILRIQQVVRGDSAAYFCASSPPGVASTGELFFGEGSRLTVL.

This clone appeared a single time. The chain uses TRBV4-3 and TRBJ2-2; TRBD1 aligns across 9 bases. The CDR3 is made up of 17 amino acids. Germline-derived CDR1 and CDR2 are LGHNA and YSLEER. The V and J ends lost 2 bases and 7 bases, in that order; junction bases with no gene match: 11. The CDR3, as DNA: TGCGCCAGCAGCCAACTAGGCCGCCGGACAGGGGTCGGGGAGCTGTTTTTT. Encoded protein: CASSQLGRRTGVGELFF.

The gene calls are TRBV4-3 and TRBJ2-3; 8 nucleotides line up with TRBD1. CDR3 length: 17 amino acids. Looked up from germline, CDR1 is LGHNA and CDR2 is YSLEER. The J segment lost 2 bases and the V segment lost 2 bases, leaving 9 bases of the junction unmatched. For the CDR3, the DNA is TGCGCCAGCAGCCAAACAAGACAGGGGTTGGACACAGATACGCAGTATTTT. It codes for CASSQTRQGLDTDTQYF.

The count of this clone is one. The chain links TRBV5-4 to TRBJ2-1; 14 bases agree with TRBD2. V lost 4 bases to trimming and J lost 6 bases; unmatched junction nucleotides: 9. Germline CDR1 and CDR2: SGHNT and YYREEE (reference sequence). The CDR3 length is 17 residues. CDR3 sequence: CASSPGTSGRLANEQFF. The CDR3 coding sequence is TGTGCCAGCAGCCCCGGGACTAGCGGGAGACTGGCCAATGAGCAGTTCTTC.

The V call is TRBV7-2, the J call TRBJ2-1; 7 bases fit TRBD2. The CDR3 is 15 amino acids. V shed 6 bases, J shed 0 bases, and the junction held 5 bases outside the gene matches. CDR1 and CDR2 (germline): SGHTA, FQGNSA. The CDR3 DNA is TGTGCCAGCAGAAGAGCGGGAAGCTCCTACAATGAGCAGTTCTTC. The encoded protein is CASRRAGSSYNEQFF.

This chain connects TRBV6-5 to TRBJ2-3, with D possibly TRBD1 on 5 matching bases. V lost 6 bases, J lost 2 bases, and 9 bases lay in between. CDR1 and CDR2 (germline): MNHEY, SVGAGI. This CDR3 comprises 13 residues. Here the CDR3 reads CASSQDTTDTQYF. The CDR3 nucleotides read TGTGCCAGCAGCCAGGACACCACAGATACGCAGTATTTT.